The rows below give T cell receptor beta chains drawn from one sample of a study of blood T cell repertoires in COVID-19. Assay used: immunoSEQ multiplex PCR; TCRdb lists only in-frame clones, some missing. This table holds some 270,000 clones, 75% to 95% found once. The specimen sequenced was PBMCs or T cells enriched from blood (not recorded which). Receptors were obtained from a man aged 35 to 55 who had been exposed to COVID-19. CDR3s include the opening cysteine and the closing phenylalanine or tryptophan. The D gene is left open where the match is weak. Clone size is stated in some rows and not others, as once, few, many or a class when expanded.

clone size: once; J gene: TRBJ1-5; V gene: TRBV30; D gene: TRBD1; CDR3 protein: CAWRDGRGLSNQPQHF
clone size: -; J gene: TRBJ1-1; V gene: TRBV10-3; D gene: -; CDR3 protein: CAIRSDIDTEAFF
clone size: -; J gene: TRBJ2-7; V gene: TRBV28; D gene: TRBD2; CDR3 protein: CASSPGWVSGTGEQYF
clone size: -; J gene: TRBJ2-7; V gene: TRBV3-1/TRBV3-2; D gene: TRBD2; CDR3 protein: CASSPTSGSFREQYF
clone size: once; J gene: TRBJ1-1; V gene: TRBV9; D gene: TRBD1; CDR3 protein: CASSVGTDREGVGTEAFF
clone size: -; J gene: TRBJ2-1; V gene: TRBV5-1; D gene: -; CDR3 protein: CASSLQTSYNEQFF
clone size: -; J gene: TRBJ1-1; V gene: TRBV12-5; D gene: -; CDR3 protein: CASGLDDRDNSYNTEAFF
clone size: -; J gene: TRBJ2-7; V gene: TRBV14; D gene: -; CDR3 protein: CASSSPGFGEQYF
clone size: -; J gene: TRBJ1-1; V gene: TRBV11-3; D gene: -; CDR3 protein: CASLQGRANTEAFF
clone size: -; J gene: TRBJ1-5; V gene: TRBV28; D gene: TRBD1; CDR3 protein: CASTGTGGGNQPQHF
clone size: once; J gene: TRBJ1-1; V gene: TRBV29-1; D gene: -; CDR3 protein: CSVHGSDTEAFF
clone size: once; J gene: TRBJ2-3; V gene: TRBV9; D gene: TRBD2; CDR3 protein: CASSDGTSGSTDTQYF
clone size: -; J gene: TRBJ1-4; V gene: TRBV27; D gene: -; CDR3 protein: CASSPQGDREKLFF
clone size: -; J gene: TRBJ2-3; V gene: TRBV2; D gene: TRBD2; CDR3 protein: CASSERRGVDTQYF
clone size: -; J gene: TRBJ2-7; V gene: TRBV27; D gene: -; CDR3 protein: CASNQGGAPYEQYF
clone size: -; J gene: TRBJ1-1; V gene: TRBV24-1; D gene: -; CDR3 protein: CATSGYTVAGRTEAFF
clone size: -; J gene: TRBJ2-7; V gene: TRBV15; D gene: TRBD2; CDR3 protein: CATSRPTSGSYEQYF
clone size: -; J gene: TRBJ1-2; V gene: TRBV4-2; D gene: -; CDR3 protein: CACLVDSPAANYGYTF
clone size: -; J gene: TRBJ1-4; V gene: TRBV13; D gene: -; CDR3 protein: CASSTGNNEKLFF
clone size: -; J gene: TRBJ2-1; V gene: TRBV19; D gene: TRBD2; CDR3 protein: CASSLRLAGGGNEQFF
clone size: -; J gene: TRBJ1-5; V gene: TRBV19; D gene: TRBD1; CDR3 protein: CASSNGQAGNQPQHF
clone size: -; J gene: TRBJ1-4; V gene: TRBV28; D gene: -; CDR3 protein: CASSFVGHDNEKLFF
clone size: once; J gene: TRBJ2-5; V gene: TRBV5-1; D gene: -; CDR3 protein: CASSRDRYQETQYF
clone size: -; J gene: TRBJ1-1; V gene: TRBV7-8; D gene: -; CDR3 protein: CASSFRALGNTEAFF
clone size: once; J gene: TRBJ1-2; V gene: TRBV19; D gene: -; CDR3 protein: CASTSLTDSTSGYTF
clone size: -; J gene: TRBJ2-1; V gene: TRBV3-1/TRBV3-2; D gene: -; CDR3 protein: CASSQDRVGEGHYNEQFF
clone size: -; J gene: TRBJ2-5; V gene: TRBV7-3; D gene: TRBD2; CDR3 protein: CASSLASGKETQYF
clone size: -; J gene: TRBJ2-7; V gene: TRBV27; D gene: TRBD1; CDR3 protein: CASSRQGIDYEQYF
clone size: once; J gene: TRBJ2-7; V gene: TRBV11-2; D gene: -; CDR3 protein: CASSPPGLSYEQYF
clone size: -; J gene: TRBJ2-7; V gene: TRBV29-1; D gene: -; CDR3 protein: CSVVSIFQDLDEQYF
clone size: -; J gene: TRBJ2-5; V gene: TRBV7-3; D gene: TRBD2; CDR3 protein: CASSLIGTSGETQYF
clone size: -; J gene: TRBJ2-3; V gene: TRBV19; D gene: TRBD2; CDR3 protein: CASSGLAGSTDTQYF
clone size: -; J gene: TRBJ2-1; V gene: TRBV27; D gene: TRBD1; CDR3 protein: CASSFAGTGREQFF
clone size: -; J gene: TRBJ1-1; V gene: TRBV23-1; D gene: TRBD1; CDR3 protein: CASSHSNRGRKNTEAFF
clone size: -; J gene: TRBJ2-7; V gene: TRBV29-1; D gene: -; CDR3 protein: CSVIGLHSYEQYF
clone size: -; J gene: TRBJ1-1; V gene: TRBV28; D gene: TRBD1; CDR3 protein: CASSLGTGYTEAFF
clone size: -; J gene: TRBJ2-1; V gene: TRBV19; D gene: TRBD2; CDR3 protein: CASSPTSGLYNEQFF